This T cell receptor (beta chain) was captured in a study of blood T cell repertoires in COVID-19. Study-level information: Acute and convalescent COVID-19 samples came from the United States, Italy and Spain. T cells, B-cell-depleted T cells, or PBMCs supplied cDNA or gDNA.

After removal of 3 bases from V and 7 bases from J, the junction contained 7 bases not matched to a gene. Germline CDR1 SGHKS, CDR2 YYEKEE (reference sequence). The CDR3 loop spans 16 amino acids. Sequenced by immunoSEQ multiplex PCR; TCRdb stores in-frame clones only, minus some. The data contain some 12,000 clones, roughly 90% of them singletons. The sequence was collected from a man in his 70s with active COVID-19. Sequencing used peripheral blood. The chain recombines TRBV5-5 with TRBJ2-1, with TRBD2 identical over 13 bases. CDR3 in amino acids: CASSSPGLAGENEQFF. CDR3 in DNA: TGTGCCAGCAGCTCCCCCGGACTAGCGGGAGAGAATGAGCAGTTCTTC.